This TCR beta chain was retrieved from a study of blood T cell repertoires in COVID-19. The junction had 10 bases not matched to a gene; V was cut back by 6 bases and J by 2 bases. This CDR3 is built from 17 residues. Germline V CDR1 and CDR2: SNHLY, FYNNEI. Produced via immunoSEQ multiplex PCR; TCRdb's table is partial and in-frame only. This table has some 190,000 clones, more than 75% appearing once. The J gene is TRBJ2-3, the V gene TRBV2; 11 nucleotides line up with TRBD2. The clonotype was recovered from a man aged 30-40 years with acute COVID-19. Sequencing was performed on PBMCs or T cells enriched from blood (not recorded which). This CDR3 reads CASSPSGGLADTDTQYF. Written as DNA, the CDR3 is TGTGCCAGCAGCCCAAGCGGGGGACTAGCGGACACAGATACGCAGTATTTT. The whole variable domain, remainder taken from reference TRBV2 and TRBJ2-3, is EPEVTQTPSHQVTQMGQEVILRCVPISNHLYFYWYRQILGQKVEFLVSFYNNEISEKSEIFDDQFSVERPDGSNFTLKIRSTKLEDSAMYFCASSPSGGLADTDTQYFGPGTRLTVL.